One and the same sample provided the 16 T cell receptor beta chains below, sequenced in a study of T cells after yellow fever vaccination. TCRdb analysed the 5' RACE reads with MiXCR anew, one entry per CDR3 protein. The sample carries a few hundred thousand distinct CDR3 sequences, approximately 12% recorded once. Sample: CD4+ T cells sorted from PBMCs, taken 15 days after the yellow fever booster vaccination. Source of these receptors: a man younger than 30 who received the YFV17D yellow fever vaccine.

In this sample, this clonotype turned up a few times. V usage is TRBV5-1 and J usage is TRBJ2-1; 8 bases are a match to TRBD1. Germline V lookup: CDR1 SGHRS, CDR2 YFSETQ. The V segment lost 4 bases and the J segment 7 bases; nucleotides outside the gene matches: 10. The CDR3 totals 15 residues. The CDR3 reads CASSPGQVLRNEQFF. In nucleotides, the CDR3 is TGCGCCAGCAGCCCGGGACAGGTCCTTAGGAATGAGCAGTTCTTC.

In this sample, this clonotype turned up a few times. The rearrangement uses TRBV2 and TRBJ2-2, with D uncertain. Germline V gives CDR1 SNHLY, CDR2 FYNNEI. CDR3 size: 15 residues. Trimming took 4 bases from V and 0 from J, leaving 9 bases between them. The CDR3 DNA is TGTGCCAGCAGTGTGGTCAGTTCGAACACCGGGGAGCTGTTTTTT. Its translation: CASSVVSSNTGELFF.

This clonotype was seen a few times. The CDR3 DNA is TGTGCCAGCAGTTACAACGAAGTAGCGGGCACCATATATTTT. Amino acid sequence: CASSYNEVAGTIYF. V is TRBV6-5 and J is TRBJ1-3; D is unclear. With 2 bases removed from V and 9 bases from J, the gap between germline ends came to 14 bases. Germline CDR1 and CDR2: MNHEY and SVGAGI. This CDR3 is 14 amino acids long.

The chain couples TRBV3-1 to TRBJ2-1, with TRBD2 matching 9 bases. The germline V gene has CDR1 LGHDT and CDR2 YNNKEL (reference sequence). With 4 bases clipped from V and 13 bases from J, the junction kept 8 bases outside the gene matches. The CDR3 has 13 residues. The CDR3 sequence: CASSPRGGPGQFF. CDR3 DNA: TGTGCCAGCAGCCCGCGGGGGGGGCCAGGTCAGTTCTTC.

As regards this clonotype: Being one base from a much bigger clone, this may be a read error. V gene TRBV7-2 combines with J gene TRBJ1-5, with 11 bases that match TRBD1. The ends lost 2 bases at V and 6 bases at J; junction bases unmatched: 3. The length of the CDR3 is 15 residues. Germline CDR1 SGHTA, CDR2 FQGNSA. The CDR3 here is CASSLSGTGGQPQHF. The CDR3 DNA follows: TGTGCCAGCAGCTTATCCGGGACAGGGGGTCAGCCCCAGCATTTT.

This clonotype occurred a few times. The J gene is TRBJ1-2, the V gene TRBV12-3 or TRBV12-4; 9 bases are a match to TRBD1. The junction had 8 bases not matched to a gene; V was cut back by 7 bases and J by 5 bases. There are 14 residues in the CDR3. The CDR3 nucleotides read TGTGCCAGCAAACCGGGACAGGGCAGGTATGGCTACACCTTC. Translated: CASKPGQGRYGYTF.

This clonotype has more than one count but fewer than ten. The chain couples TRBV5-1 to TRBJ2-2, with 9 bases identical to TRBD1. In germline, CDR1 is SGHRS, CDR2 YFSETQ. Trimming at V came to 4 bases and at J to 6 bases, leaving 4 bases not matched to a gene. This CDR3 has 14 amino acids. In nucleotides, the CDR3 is TGCGCCAGCAGCGTGACAGGGGGTCCCGGGGAGCTGTTTTTT. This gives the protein CASSVTGGPGELFF.

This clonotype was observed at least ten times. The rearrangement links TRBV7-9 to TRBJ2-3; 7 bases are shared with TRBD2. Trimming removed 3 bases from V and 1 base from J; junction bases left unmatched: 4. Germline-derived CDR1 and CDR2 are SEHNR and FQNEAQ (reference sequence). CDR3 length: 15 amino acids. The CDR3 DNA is TGTGCCAGCAGCTTGGTCAGCGGGGGCACAGATACGCAGTATTTT. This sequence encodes CASSLVSGGTDTQYF.

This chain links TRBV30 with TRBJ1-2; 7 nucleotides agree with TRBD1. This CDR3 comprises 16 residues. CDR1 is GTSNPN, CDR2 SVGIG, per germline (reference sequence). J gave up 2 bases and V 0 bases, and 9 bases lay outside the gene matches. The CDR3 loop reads CAWSVGGGGRNYGYTF. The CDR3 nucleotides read TGTGCCTGGAGTGTTGGAGGGGGCGGTAGGAACTATGGCTACACCTTC.

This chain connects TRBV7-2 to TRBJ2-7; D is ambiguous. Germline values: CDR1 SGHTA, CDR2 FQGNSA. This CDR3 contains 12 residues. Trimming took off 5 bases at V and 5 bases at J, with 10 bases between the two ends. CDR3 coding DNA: TGTGCCAGCAGCCGAGTAACAGACGAGCAGTACTTC. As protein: CASSRVTDEQYF.

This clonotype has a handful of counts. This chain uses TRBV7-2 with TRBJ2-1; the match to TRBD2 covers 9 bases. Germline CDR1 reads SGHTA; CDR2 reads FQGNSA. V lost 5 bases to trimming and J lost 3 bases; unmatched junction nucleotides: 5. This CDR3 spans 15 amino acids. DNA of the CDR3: TGTGCCAGCAGCCTTAGCGGGGGAGACTACAATGAGCAGTTCTTC. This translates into CASSLSGGDYNEQFF. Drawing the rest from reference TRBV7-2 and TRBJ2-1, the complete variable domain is GAGVSQSPSNKVTEKGKDVELRCDPISGHTALYWYRQSLGQGLEFLIYFQGNSAPDKSGLPSDRFSAERTGGSVSTLTIQRTQQEDSAVYLCASSLSGGDYNEQFFGPGTRLTVL.

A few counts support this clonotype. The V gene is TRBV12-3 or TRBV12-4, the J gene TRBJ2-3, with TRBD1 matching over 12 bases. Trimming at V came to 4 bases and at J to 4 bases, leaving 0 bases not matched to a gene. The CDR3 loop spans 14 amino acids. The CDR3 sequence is CASSWDRGPDTQYF. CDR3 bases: TGTGCCAGCAGTTGGGACAGGGGGCCAGATACGCAGTATTTT.

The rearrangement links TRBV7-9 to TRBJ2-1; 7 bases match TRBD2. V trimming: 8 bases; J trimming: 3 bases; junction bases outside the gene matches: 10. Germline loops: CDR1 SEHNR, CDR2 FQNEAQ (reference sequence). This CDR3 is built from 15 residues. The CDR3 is CASGRDLAGYNEQFF. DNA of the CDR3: TGTGCCAGCGGGAGAGATTTAGCGGGCTACAATGAGCAGTTCTTC.

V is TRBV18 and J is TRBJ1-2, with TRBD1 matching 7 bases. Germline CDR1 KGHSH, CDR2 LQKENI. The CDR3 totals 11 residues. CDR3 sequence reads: CATGANYGYTF. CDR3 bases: TGTGCTACAGGGGCTAACTATGGCTACACCTTC.

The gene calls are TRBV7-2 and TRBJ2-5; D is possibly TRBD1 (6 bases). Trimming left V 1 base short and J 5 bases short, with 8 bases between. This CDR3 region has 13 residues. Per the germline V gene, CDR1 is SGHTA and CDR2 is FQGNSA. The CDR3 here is CASSLVQGETQYF. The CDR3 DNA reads TGTGCCAGCAGCTTAGTTCAGGGGGAGACCCAGTACTTC.

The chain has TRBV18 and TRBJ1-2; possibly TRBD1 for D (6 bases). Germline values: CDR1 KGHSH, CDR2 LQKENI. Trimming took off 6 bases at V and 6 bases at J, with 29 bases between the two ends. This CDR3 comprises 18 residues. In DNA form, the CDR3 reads TGTGCCAGCTCTCAATATTCACAGGGACTTCCATTAGGGGATGGCTACACCTTC. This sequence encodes CASSQYSQGLPLGDGYTF.